This TCR beta chain stems from a study of T cells in Graves' hyperthyroidism and ophthalmopathy. General observations from the study: Ophthalmopathy got predicted by the model a median about six months before its onset.

On this clonotype itself: Its matching antigen is unknown.

Thyroid ultrasound and orbital computed tomography, with clinical symptoms and serum thyroxine and TRAb, informed diagnoses. RNA transcripts yielded amplified TCR beta CDR3 regions. The TCR CDR3 was amplified in a first-round RT-PCR using the HTBI primer set. MiXCR, applied by TCRdb to the multiplex PCR reads, yields one record per CDR3 protein. The sample consists of fewer than 700,000 distinct CDR3 sequences, around 15% of them appearing once. The CDR3 length is 12 residues. V lost 1 base and J lost 15, with 12 bases in between. The germline V gene encodes CDR1 KGHDR and CDR2 SFDVKD. Sequenced sample: blood. The V and J genes are TRBV24-1 and TRBJ2-1; D is uncertain. This TCR came from a woman aged 25 to 39 with Graves' hyperthyroidism. CDR3 coding DNA: TGTGCCACCAGTGATTTTCGAGACTCATGGTTCTTC. It encodes CATSDFRDSWFF.